Only one count was recorded for the clone carrying this TCR beta chain. As handled by the study authors: Amplification with reference gene primers provided the estimates of nucleated cell counts. Sequenced by immunoSEQ multiplex PCR; TCRdb stores in-frame clones only, minus some. That table supplies the V and J calls and clone size; D and trimming were determined from the DNA. The data contain 300,000 or so clones, 80% to 90% of them singletons. Per germline, CDR1 GTSNPN and CDR2 SVGIG (reference sequence). V trimming: 0 bases; J trimming: 0 bases; junction bases outside the gene matches: 3. This CDR3 has 15 amino acids. These data originate in a study of blood T cell repertoires in COVID-19. Turning to the study itself: Researchers got acute and convalescent COVID-19 samples from the United States, Italy and Spain. The analysed material was cDNA or gDNA that came from T cells, B-cell-depleted T cells, or PBMCs.

Sequenced input: peripheral blood. This TCR came from a woman aged 40 to 50 with acute or convalescent COVID-19. This chain joins TRBV30 and TRBJ1-1; 8 nucleotides match TRBD1. The CDR3 region has the DNA TGTGCCTGGAGTGTATGGGACAGGTTGAACACTGAAGCTTTCTTT. Its protein is CAWSVWDRLNTEAFF.